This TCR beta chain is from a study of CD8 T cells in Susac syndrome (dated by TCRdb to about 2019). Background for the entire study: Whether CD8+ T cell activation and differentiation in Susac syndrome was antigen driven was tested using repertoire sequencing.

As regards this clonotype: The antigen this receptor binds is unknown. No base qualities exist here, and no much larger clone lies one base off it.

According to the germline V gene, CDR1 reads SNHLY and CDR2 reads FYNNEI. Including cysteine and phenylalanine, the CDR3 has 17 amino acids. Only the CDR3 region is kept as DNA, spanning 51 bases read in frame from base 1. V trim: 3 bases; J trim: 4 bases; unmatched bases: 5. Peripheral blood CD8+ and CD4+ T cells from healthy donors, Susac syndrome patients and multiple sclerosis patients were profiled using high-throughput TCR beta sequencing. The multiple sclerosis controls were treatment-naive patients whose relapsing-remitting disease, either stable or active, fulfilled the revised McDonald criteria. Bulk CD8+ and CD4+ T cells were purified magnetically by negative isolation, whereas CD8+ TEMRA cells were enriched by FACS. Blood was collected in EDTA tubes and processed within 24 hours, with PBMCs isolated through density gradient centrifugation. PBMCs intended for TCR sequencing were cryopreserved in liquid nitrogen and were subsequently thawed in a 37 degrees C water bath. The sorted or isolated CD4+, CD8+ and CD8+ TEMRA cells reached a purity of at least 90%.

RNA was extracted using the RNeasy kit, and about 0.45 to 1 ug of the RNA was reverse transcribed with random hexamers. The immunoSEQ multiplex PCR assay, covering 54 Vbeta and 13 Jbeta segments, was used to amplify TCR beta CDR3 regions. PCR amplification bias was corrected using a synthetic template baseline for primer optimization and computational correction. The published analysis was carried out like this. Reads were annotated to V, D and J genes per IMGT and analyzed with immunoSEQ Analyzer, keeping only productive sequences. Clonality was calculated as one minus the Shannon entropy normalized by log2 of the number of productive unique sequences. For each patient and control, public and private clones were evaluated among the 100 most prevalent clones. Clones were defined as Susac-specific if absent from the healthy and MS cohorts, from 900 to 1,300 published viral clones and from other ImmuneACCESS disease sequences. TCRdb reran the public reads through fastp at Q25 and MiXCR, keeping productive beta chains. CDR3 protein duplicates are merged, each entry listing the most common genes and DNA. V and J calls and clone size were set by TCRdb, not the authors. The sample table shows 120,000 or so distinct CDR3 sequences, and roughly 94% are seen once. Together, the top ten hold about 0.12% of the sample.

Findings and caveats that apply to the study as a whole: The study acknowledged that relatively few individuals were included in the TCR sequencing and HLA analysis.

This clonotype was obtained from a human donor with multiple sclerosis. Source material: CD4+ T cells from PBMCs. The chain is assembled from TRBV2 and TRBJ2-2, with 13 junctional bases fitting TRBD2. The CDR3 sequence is CASSDTGLAGVTGELFF. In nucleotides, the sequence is TGTGCCAGCAGTGATACCGGACTAGCGGGAGTCACCGGGGAGCTGTTTTTT.